Presented here are 2 T cell receptor beta chains from one specimen sequenced in a study of OX40 agonist ivuxolimab in advanced cancers. The assay was immunoSEQ multiplex PCR, and TCRdb's table has in-frame clones only and misses some. The sample holds 25,000 to 40,000 clones, about 86% seen once. The sample consisted of CD4+ or CD8+ T cells sorted from blood, taken in a trial of the OX40 agonist ivuxolimab. The receptor set was obtained from an adult with an advanced solid tumor such as melanoma, head and neck, liver or kidney cancer.

The rearrangement uses TRBV25-1 and TRBJ1-1; D perhaps matches TRBD1 (5 bases). V lost 10 bases to trimming and J lost 0 bases, with 15 bases between them. Germline V gene sequence: CDR1 MGHDK, CDR2 SYGVNS. The CDR3 has 14 residues. The CDR3 nucleotides are TGTGCCACCAAGCGGTCAGGGATGAACACTGAAGCTTTCTTT. Its translation is CATKRSGMNTEAFF.

The chain recombines TRBV13 with TRBJ2-7, with D perhaps matching TRBD2 (6 bases). Germline V gene lookup returns CDR1 PRHDT and CDR2 FYEKMQ (reference sequence). This CDR3 has 14 amino acids. V dropped 5 bases and J dropped 4 bases, with 15 bases sitting between them. Here the CDR3 DNA reads TGTGCCAGCAGCCCCCGGGCTAGCGAATACGAGCAGTACTTC. This codes for CASSPRASEYEQYF.